This T cell receptor beta chain was identified during a study of human T cells and chemical hapten exposure. Background on the study: Donors were sensitized with 2% DPC on the upper inner arm.

Each CDR3 protein is one row after TCRdb ran MiXCR on the RACE reads. The profile shows roughly 84,000 distinct CDR3 sequences, under 11% of them singletons. V gave up 6 bases and J gave up 3 bases, with 12 bases separating them. The V gene's germline CDR1 is MNHEY and CDR2 SVGAGI. CDR3 size: 13 residues. Regarding time point: patch test 2, 6 weeks after DPC sensitization. Treatment reported: therapeutic diphenylcyclopropenone sensitization with weekly scalp DPC. The sample consisted of whole blood, taken in connection with sensitization to the hapten diphenylcyclopropenone (DPC). The chain uses TRBV6-5 and TRBJ2-7; TRBD2 is a possible D gene (5 bases). The sequence was collected from a woman between 50 and 59 years old with alopecia areata. Some clones in this sample may be carry-over from other donors' samples. The CDR3 here is CASSLGVGYEQYF. CDR3 nucleotides: TGTGCCAGCAGCCTGGGAGTAGGCTACGAGCAGTACTTC.